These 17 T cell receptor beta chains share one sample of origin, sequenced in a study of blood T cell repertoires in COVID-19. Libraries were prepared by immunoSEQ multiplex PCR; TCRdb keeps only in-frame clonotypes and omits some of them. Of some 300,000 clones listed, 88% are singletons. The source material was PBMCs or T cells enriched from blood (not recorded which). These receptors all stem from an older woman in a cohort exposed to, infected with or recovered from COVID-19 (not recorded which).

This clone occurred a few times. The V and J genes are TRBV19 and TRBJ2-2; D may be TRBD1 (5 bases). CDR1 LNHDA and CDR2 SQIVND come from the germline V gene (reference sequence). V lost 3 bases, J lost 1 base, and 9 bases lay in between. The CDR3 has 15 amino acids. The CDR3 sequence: CASSMLQGNTGELFF. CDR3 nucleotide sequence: TGTGCCAGTAGTATGTTGCAGGGGAACACCGGGGAGCTGTTTTTT.

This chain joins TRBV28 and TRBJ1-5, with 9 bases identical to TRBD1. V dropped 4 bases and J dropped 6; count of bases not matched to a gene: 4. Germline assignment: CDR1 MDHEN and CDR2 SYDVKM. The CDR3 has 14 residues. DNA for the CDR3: TGTGCCAGCAGTTGGGACAGGGAGGCTCAGCCCCAGCATTTT. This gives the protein CASSWDREAQPQHF.

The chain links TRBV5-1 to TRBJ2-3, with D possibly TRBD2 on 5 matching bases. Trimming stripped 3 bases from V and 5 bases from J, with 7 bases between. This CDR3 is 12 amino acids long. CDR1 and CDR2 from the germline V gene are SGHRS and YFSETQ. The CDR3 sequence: CASSSEGDTQYF. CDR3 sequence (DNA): TGCGCCAGCAGCTCCGAGGGAGATACGCAGTATTTT.

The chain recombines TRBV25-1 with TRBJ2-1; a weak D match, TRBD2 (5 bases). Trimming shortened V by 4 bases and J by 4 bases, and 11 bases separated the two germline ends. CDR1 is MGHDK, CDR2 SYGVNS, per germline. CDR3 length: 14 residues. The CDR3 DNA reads TGTGCCAGCAGTGGTCAGGACTTTTACAATGAGCAGTTCTTC. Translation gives CASSGQDFYNEQFF. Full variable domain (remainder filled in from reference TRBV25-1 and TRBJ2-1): EADIYQTPRYLVIGTGKKITLECSQTMGHDKMYWYQQDPGMELHLIHYSYGVNSTEKGDLSSESTVSRIRTEHFPLTLESARPSHTSQYLCASSGQDFYNEQFFGPGTRLTVL.

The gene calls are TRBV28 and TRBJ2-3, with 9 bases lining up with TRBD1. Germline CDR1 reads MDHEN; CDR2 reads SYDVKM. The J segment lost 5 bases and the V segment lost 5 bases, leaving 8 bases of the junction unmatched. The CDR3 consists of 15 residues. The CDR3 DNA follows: TGTGCCAGCAGTGTCTACAGGGGGCGTGGAGATACGCAGTATTTT. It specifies CASSVYRGRGDTQYF.

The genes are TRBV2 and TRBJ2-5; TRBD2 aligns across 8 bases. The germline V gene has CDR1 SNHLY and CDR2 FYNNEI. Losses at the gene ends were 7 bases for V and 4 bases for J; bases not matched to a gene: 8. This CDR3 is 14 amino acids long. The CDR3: CASTSGLAGETQYF. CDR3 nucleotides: TGTGCCAGCACTAGCGGGCTAGCGGGAGAGACCCAGTACTTC.

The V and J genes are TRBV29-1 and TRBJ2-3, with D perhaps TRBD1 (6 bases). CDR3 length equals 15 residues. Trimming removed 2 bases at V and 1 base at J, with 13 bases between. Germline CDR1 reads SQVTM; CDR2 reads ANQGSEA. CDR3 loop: CSVEFSGAGTDTQYF. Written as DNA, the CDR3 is TGCAGCGTTGAATTTTCAGGGGCTGGCACAGATACGCAGTATTTT.

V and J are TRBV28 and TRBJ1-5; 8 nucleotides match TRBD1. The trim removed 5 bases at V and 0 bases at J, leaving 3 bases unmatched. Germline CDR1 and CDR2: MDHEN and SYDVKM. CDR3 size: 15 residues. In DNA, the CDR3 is TGTGCCAGCAGTCCGGGACAGGTTAGCAATCAGCCCCAGCATTTT. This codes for CASSPGQVSNQPQHF.

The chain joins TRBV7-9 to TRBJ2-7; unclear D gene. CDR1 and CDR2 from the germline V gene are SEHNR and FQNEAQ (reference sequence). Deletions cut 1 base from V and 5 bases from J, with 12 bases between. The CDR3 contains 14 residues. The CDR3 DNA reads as TGTGCCAGCAGCTTAGTCGACTTTAGAGACGAGCAGTACTTC. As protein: CASSLVDFRDEQYF.

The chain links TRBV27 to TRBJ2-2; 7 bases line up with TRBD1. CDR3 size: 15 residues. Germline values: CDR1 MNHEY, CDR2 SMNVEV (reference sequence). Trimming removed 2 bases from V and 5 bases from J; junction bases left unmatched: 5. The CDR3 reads CASSLARGSTGELFF. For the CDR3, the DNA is TGTGCCAGCAGTTTAGCCAGGGGGAGTACCGGGGAGCTGTTTTTT.

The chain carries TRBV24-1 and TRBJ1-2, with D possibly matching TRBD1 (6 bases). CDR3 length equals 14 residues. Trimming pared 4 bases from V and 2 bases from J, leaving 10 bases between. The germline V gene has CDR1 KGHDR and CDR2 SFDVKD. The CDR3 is CATSDQTGNYGYTF. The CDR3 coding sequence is TGTGCCACCAGTGACCAAACAGGGAACTATGGCTACACCTTC.

This CDR3 reads CASSDRASSYEQYF. As DNA, the CDR3 is TGCGCCAGCAGTGACAGGGCGAGCTCCTACGAGCAGTACTTC. The chain uses TRBV5-1 and TRBJ2-7, with 7 bases matching TRBD1. J gave up 0 bases and V 5 bases, and 5 bases lay outside the gene matches. The CDR3 runs to 14 residues. Germline lookup yields CDR1 SGHRS and CDR2 YFSETQ. Looking up the rest from reference TRBV5-1 and TRBJ2-7 gives the full variable domain: KAGVTQTPRYLIKTRGQQVTLSCSPISGHRSVSWYQQTPGQGLQFLFEYFSETQRNKGNFPGRFSGRQFSNSRSEMNVSTLELGDSALYLCASSDRASSYEQYFGPGTRLTVT.

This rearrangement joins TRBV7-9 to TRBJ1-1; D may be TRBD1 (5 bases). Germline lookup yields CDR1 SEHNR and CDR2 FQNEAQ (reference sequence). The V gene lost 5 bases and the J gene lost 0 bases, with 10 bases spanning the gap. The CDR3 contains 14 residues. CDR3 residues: CASSPKGVNTEAFF. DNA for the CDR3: TGTGCCAGCAGCCCAAAAGGGGTGAACACTGAAGCTTTCTTT.

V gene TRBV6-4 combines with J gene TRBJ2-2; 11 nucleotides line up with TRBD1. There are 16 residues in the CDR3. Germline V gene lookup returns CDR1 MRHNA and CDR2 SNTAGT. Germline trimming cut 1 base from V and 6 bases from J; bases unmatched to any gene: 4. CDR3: CASSDLGQGASGELFF. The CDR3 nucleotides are TGTGCCAGCAGTGACTTAGGACAGGGGGCATCCGGGGAGCTGTTTTTT.

The CDR3 DNA follows: TGCGCCAGCCGCCCACCAAACACATACGAGCAGTACTTC. Translation: CASRPPNTYEQYF. The chain links TRBV5-1 to TRBJ2-7, with no clear D. The germline CDR1 and CDR2 sequences are SGHRS and YFSETQ. This CDR3 spans 13 amino acids. The V end was cut by 7 bases, the J end by 4 bases, with 15 bases between.

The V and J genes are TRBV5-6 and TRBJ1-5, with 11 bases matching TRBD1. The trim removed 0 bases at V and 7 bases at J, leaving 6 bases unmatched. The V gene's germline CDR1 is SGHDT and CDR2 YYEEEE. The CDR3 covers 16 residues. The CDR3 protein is CASSLGRTGGRQPQHF. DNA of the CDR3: TGTGCCAGCAGCTTGGGACGGACAGGGGGCCGGCAGCCCCAGCATTTT.

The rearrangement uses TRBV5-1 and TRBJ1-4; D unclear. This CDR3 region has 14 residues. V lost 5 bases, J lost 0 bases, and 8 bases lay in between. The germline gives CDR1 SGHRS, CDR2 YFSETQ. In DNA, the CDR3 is TGCGCCAGCAGACGACAAGCAACTAATGAAAAACTGTTTTTT. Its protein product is CASRRQATNEKLFF. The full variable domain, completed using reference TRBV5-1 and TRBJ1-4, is KAGVTQTPRYLIKTRGQQVTLSCSPISGHRSVSWYQQTPGQGLQFLFEYFSETQRNKGNFPGRFSGRQFSNSRSEMNVSTLELGDSALYLCASRRQATNEKLFFGSGTQLSVL.